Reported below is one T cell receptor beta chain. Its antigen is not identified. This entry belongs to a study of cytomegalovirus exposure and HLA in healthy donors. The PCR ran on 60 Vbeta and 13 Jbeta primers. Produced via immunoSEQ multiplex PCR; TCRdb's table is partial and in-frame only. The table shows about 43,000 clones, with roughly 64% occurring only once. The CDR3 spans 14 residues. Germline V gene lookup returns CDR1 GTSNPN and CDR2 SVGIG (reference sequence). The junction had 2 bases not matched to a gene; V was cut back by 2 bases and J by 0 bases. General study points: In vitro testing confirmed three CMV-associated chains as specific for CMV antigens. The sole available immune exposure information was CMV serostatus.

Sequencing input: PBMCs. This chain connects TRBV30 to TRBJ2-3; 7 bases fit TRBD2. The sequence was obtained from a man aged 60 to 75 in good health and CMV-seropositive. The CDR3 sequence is CAWSSGISTDTQYF. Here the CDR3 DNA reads TGTGCCTGGAGTAGCGGGATTAGCACAGATACGCAGTATTTT.